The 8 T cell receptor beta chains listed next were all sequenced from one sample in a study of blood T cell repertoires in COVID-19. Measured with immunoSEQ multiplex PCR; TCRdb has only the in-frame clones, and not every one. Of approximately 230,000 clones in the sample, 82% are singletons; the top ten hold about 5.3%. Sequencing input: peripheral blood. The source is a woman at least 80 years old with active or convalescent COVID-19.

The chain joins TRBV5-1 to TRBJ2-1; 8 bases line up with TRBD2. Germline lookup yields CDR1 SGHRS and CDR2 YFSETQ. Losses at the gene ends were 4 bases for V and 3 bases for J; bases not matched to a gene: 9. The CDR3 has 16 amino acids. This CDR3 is CASSTWAGGNYNEQFF. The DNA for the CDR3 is TGCGCCAGCAGCACCTGGGCGGGGGGAAACTACAATGAGCAGTTCTTC.

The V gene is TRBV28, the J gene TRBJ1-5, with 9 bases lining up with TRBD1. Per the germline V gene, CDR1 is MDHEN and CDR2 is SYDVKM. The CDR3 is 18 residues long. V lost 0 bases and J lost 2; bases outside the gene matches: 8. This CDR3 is CASSLWGTDRGGNQPQHF. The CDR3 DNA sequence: TGTGCCAGCAGTTTATGGGGCACGGACAGGGGCGGCAATCAGCCCCAGCATTTT.

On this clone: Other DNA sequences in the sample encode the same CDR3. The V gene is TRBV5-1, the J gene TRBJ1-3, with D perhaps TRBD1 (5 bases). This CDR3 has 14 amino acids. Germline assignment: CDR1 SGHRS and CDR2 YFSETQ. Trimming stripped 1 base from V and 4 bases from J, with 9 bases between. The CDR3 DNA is TGCGCCAGCAGCTTGCAGGGATCAGGAAACACCATATATTTT. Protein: CASSLQGSGNTIYF.

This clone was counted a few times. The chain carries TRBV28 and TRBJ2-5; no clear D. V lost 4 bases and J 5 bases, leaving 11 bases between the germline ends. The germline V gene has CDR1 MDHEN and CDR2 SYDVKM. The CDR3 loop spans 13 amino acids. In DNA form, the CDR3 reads TGTGCCAGCAGTTCCCCTACGGTCGAGACCCAGTACTTC. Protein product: CASSSPTVETQYF.

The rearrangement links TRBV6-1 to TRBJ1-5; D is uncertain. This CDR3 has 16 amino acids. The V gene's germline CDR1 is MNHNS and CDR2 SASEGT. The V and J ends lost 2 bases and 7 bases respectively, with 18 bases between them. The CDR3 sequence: CASSEQSSRSGQPQHF. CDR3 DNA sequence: TGTGCCAGCAGTGAACAAAGCAGCCGGTCAGGCCAGCCCCAGCATTTT.

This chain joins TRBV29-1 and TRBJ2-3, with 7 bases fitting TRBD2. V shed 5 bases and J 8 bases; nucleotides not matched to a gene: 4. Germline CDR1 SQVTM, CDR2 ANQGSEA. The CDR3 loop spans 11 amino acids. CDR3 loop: CSVLAGVTQYF. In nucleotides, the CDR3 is TGCAGCGTTCTCGCGGGAGTTACGCAGTATTTT.

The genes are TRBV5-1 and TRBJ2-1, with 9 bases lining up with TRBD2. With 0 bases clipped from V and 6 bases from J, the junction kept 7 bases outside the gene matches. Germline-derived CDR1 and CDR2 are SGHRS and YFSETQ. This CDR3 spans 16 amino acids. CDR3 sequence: CASSLVASGVFNEQFF. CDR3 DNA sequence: TGCGCCAGCAGCTTGGTAGCTAGCGGGGTATTCAATGAGCAGTTCTTC.

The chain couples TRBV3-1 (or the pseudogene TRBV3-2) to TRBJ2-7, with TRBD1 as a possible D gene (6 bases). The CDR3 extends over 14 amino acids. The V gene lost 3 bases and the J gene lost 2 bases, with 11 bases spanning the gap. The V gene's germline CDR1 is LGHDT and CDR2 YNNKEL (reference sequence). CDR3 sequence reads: CASSQGTPTYEQYF. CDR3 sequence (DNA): TGTGCCAGCAGCCAGGGGACACCGACCTACGAGCAGTACTTC.